The 22 T cell receptor beta chains below come from one sample, sequenced in a study of blood T cell repertoires in COVID-19. Profiling relied on immunoSEQ multiplex PCR, and the TCRdb table lists in-frame clones only, not all of them. The sample has about 240,000 clones; roughly 88% are singletons. Sequenced material: peripheral blood. The receptors come from an elderly man with acute or convalescent COVID-19.

This clone was detected once. This chain uses TRBV6-5 with TRBJ1-1; D possibly corresponds to TRBD1 (6 bases). The CDR3 sequence is 13 residues long. V was shortened by 6 bases and J by 1 base, with 9 bases between the two germline ends. Germline lookup yields CDR1 MNHEY and CDR2 SVGAGI. The CDR3 DNA reads TGTGCCAGCAGCATGACAGGGAACACTGAAGCTTTCTTT. It encodes CASSMTGNTEAFF.

V usage is TRBV6-5 and J usage is TRBJ1-2, with TRBD1 as a possible D gene (5 bases). The CDR3 has 15 amino acids. Between the trimmed V and J ends, which lost 7 bases and 1 base, there was a span of 16 bases. Germline V CDR1 and CDR2: MNHEY, SVGAGI. CDR3 region: CASKRDRNLNYGYTF. In DNA form, the CDR3 reads TGTGCCAGCAAACGCGACAGAAATCTTAACTATGGCTACACCTTC.

The genes are TRBV19 and TRBJ1-5; D is unresolved. This CDR3 spans 13 amino acids. The germline CDR1 and CDR2 sequences are LNHDA and SQIVND (reference sequence). With 4 bases removed from V and 5 bases from J, the gap between germline ends came to 9 bases. This chain's CDR3 is CASSTMRDQPQHF. CDR3 bases: TGTGCCAGTAGTACCATGCGAGATCAGCCCCAGCATTTT.

This chain links TRBV18 with TRBJ1-2; D is undetermined. The CDR3 runs 13 residues. Germline V gives CDR1 KGHSH, CDR2 LQKENI. The germline V and J ends were trimmed by 1 base and 3 bases, with 6 bases remaining between them. The CDR3 protein is CASSPRVDYGYTF. The CDR3 DNA follows: TGTGCCAGCTCACCACGAGTGGACTATGGCTACACCTTC.

The chain joins TRBV7-2 to TRBJ2-7, with D possibly matching TRBD1 (7 bases). CDR1 SGHTA and CDR2 FQGNSA come from the germline V gene. CDR3 size: 15 residues. With 5 bases removed from V and 3 bases from J, the gap between germline ends came to 17 bases. In DNA, the CDR3 is TGTGCCAGCAGCCCCGGAGGGGGCCGATACTACGAGCAGTACTTC. Its protein product is CASSPGGGRYYEQYF.

This clone was found a few times. This chain links TRBV18 with TRBJ2-6, with a weak D call TRBD2 (5 bases). Trimming removed 6 bases from V and 0 bases from J, with 12 bases in between. The CDR3 has 16 amino acids. The germline gives CDR1 KGHSH, CDR2 LQKENI. This chain's CDR3 is CASSGVFHSGANVLTF. CDR3 DNA sequence: TGTGCCAGCTCCGGGGTCTTCCACTCTGGGGCCAACGTCCTGACTTTC.

CDR3 nucleotides: TGTGCCATCAGTGAGGGTAGCGAGACGCATGAGCAGTTCTTC. This encodes CAISEGSETHEQFF. The chain recombines TRBV10-3 with TRBJ2-1; D is perhaps TRBD2 (5 bases). The CDR3 consists of 14 residues. Trimming removed 2 bases at V and 8 bases at J, with 13 bases between. Germline-derived CDR1 and CDR2 are ENHRY and SYGVKD.

The gene calls are TRBV9 and TRBJ2-1; the D is unclear. This CDR3 contains 13 residues. Germline assignment: CDR1 SGDLS and CDR2 YYNGEE. Trimming removed 2 bases at V and 5 bases at J, with 8 bases between. The CDR3 nucleotides read TGTGCCAGCAGCGTTAACACCAACAATGAGCAGTTCTTC. Its protein product is CASSVNTNNEQFF.

This clone was counted between two and nine times. The chain links TRBV15 to TRBJ1-1; maybe TRBD1 (5 bases). CDR1 LNHNV and CDR2 YYDKDF come from the germline V gene (reference sequence). The CDR3 length is 14 residues. Between the trimmed V and J ends, which lost 0 bases and 5 bases, there was a span of 10 bases. The DNA for the CDR3 is TGTGCCACCAGCAGAGATGTGGGGGGGACTGAAGCTTTCTTT. As protein: CATSRDVGGTEAFF.

This chain links TRBV9 with TRBJ2-3; 10 bases align to TRBD2. The CDR3 runs 16 residues. CDR1 and CDR2 from the germline V gene are SGDLS and YYNGEE. V was pared by 3 bases and J by 5 bases, with 9 bases of the junction left unmatched. This CDR3 reads CASSATTSGAGDTQYF. As DNA, the CDR3 is TGTGCCAGCAGCGCCACCACTAGCGGGGCGGGAGATACGCAGTATTTT. The full variable domain, with the rest looked up from reference TRBV9 and TRBJ2-3, is DSGVTQTPKHLITATGQRVTLRCSPRSGDLSVYWYQQSLDQGLQFLIQYYNGEERAKGNILERFSAQQFPDLHSELNLSSLELGDSALYFCASSATTSGAGDTQYFGPGTRLTVL.

V and J are TRBV11-2 and TRBJ1-2; 11 nucleotides line up with TRBD1. CDR3 size: 16 residues. V lost 5 bases and J lost 0; bases outside the gene matches: 5. CDR1 SGHAT and CDR2 FQNNGV come from the germline V gene. The CDR3 region is CASSLRDRGTNYGYTF. CDR3 nucleotide sequence: TGTGCCAGCAGCCTCCGGGACAGGGGGACTAACTATGGCTACACCTTC.

J is TRBJ2-1 and V is TRBV11-3; no clear D. Germline V gene sequence: CDR1 SGHNT, CDR2 YENEEA. The germline V and J ends were trimmed by 0 bases and 3 bases, with 3 bases remaining between them. This CDR3 spans 13 amino acids. This CDR3 is CASSLDRYNEQFF. The CDR3 DNA sequence: TGTGCCAGCAGCTTAGACCGCTACAATGAGCAGTTCTTC.

The chain links TRBV12-3 or TRBV12-4 to TRBJ2-3; D remains ambiguous. V dropped 7 bases and J dropped 8 bases, with 7 bases sitting between them. The CDR3 is 10 residues long. This CDR3 reads CASTPGTQYF. The CDR3, as DNA: TGTGCCAGCACACCCGGTACGCAGTATTTT.

Comments on this clone: At the DNA level, this CDR3 is encoded by other sequences in the same sample as well. The chain couples TRBV18 to TRBJ1-6; 9 bases line up with TRBD1. Germline CDR1 reads KGHSH; CDR2 reads LQKENI. With 3 bases clipped from V and 7 bases from J, the junction kept 4 bases outside the gene matches. The CDR3 sequence is 15 residues long. CDR3 region: CASSPLGQGNSPLHF. CDR3 sequence (DNA): TGTGCCAGCTCACCCCTGGGACAGGGAAATTCACCCCTCCACTTT.

This clone was recorded only once. This chain connects TRBV7-2 to TRBJ2-7; a weak D match, TRBD1 (6 bases). This CDR3 has 14 amino acids. Trimming removed 4 bases at V and 2 bases at J, with 12 bases between. Germline V gene lookup returns CDR1 SGHTA and CDR2 FQGNSA. For the CDR3, the DNA is TGTGCCAGCAGCTCGTTACGGGACACCTACGAGCAGTACTTC. Its translation is CASSSLRDTYEQYF.

Worth noting for this clone: Other DNA sequences in the sample encode the same CDR3. The rearrangement joins TRBV5-1 to TRBJ2-1; D is unclear. Trimming stripped 5 bases from V and 6 bases from J, with 9 bases between. The germline V gene encodes CDR1 SGHRS and CDR2 YFSETQ. There are 12 residues in the CDR3. The CDR3 DNA sequence: TGCGCCAGCAGTCTCTTCCGCAATGAGCAGTTCTTC. It specifies CASSLFRNEQFF. Looking up the rest from reference TRBV5-1 and TRBJ2-1 gives the full variable domain: KAGVTQTPRYLIKTRGQQVTLSCSPISGHRSVSWYQQTPGQGLQFLFEYFSETQRNKGNFPGRFSGRQFSNSRSEMNVSTLELGDSALYLCASSLFRNEQFFGPGTRLTVL.

This clone turned up a few times. The CDR3 DNA reads as TGCGCCAGCAGCTTACAGGACCCCCCTCAAAAACTGTTTTTT. Translating it yields CASSLQDPPQKLFF. V gene TRBV5-1 combines with J gene TRBJ1-4; a weak D match, TRBD1 (5 bases). The CDR3 length is 14 residues. Looked up from germline, CDR1 is SGHRS and CDR2 is YFSETQ. Trimming took off 2 bases at V and 9 bases at J, with 14 bases between the two ends.

The V gene is TRBV2, the J gene TRBJ1-1; 9 bases map to TRBD1. V lost 2 bases and J lost 5; bases outside the gene matches: 3. The germline V gene has CDR1 SNHLY and CDR2 FYNNEI. CDR3 length: 14 amino acids. CDR3: CASSETGGRTEAFF. The CDR3 DNA follows: TGTGCCAGCAGTGAAACAGGGGGCAGGACTGAAGCTTTCTTT. Based on the CDR3 plus reference TRBV2 and TRBJ1-1, the full variable domain is EPEVTQTPSHQVTQMGQEVILRCVPISNHLYFYWYRQILGQKVEFLVSFYNNEISEKSEIFDDQFSVERPDGSNFTLKIRSTKLEDSAMYFCASSETGGRTEAFFGQGTRLTVV.

A few counts support this clone. In DNA, the CDR3 is TGTGCCAGTATGTCCCGTATCGCAACTAATGAAAAACTGTTTTTT. Its protein is CASMSRIATNEKLFF. The chain is built from TRBV19 and TRBJ1-4; D is ambiguous. The ends were cut back, 7 bases at V and 0 bases at J, with 12 bases in the middle. This CDR3 comprises 15 residues. CDR1 LNHDA and CDR2 SQIVND come from the germline V gene (reference sequence). Combining the CDR3 with reference TRBV19 and TRBJ1-4 gives the whole variable domain DGGITQSPKYLFRKEGQNVTLSCEQNLNHDAMYWYRQDPGQGLRLIYYSQIVNDFQKGDIAEGYSVSREKKESFPLTVTSAQKNPTAFYLCASMSRIATNEKLFFGSGTQLSVL.

The chain employs TRBV24-1 and TRBJ1-2, with D perhaps TRBD1 (5 bases). The CDR3 length is 15 residues. Germline loops: CDR1 KGHDR, CDR2 SFDVKD. The V and J ends lost 0 bases and 4 bases respectively, with 11 bases between them. Here the CDR3 DNA reads TGTGCCACCAGTGATTTGCAGGGCAGAGGCTATGGCTACACCTTC. Encoded protein: CATSDLQGRGYGYTF.

The CDR3 nucleotides read TGTGCCAGCAGCTCCCGGACAGAAGCTTTCTTT. It yields the protein CASSSRTEAFF. The chain has TRBV7-9 and TRBJ1-1; D possibly corresponds to TRBD1 (5 bases). In germline, CDR1 is SEHNR, CDR2 FQNEAQ (reference sequence). Between the trimmed V and J ends, which lost 4 bases and 8 bases, there was a span of 8 bases. The CDR3 contains 11 residues.

The J gene is TRBJ2-1, the V gene TRBV3-1 (or the pseudogene TRBV3-2); maybe TRBD2 (6 bases). This CDR3 comprises 14 residues. V was pared by 9 bases and J by 6 bases, with 18 bases between. CDR1 LGHDT and CDR2 YNNKEL come from the germline V gene (reference sequence). The CDR3 region has the DNA TGTGCCAGTCGCGCGGGATACAGAAGCAATGAGCAGTTCTTC. It codes for CASRAGYRSNEQFF.